One and the same sample provided the 23 T cell receptor beta chains below, sequenced in a study of cytomegalovirus exposure and HLA in healthy donors. 60 Vbeta and 13 Jbeta primers were used in PCR. TCRdb's table, derived via immunoSEQ multiplex PCR, lists solely in-frame clones and lacks some. The sample lists 150,000 or so clones, 75% to 90% seen once, with under 2.5% in the top ten. The material sequenced was PBMCs. The receptors stem from a woman under 30 in good health and CMV-seronegative.

This chain connects TRBV6-1 to TRBJ1-5, with no clear D. This CDR3 comprises 11 residues. Trimming removed 4 bases from V and 10 bases from J, with 8 bases in between. Germline V CDR1 and CDR2: MNHNS, SASEGT. The CDR3 here is CASSGWSPQHF. The CDR3, as DNA: TGTGCCAGCAGTGGATGGAGTCCCCAGCATTTT.

V and J are TRBV5-1 and TRBJ1-2; D is undetermined. Germline-derived CDR1 and CDR2 are SGHRS and YFSETQ. V lost 5 bases to trimming and J lost 7 bases, with 21 bases between them. CDR3 length equals 15 residues. The DNA of the CDR3 is TGCGCCAGCAGGCGGTTGTCCGGCAAGGCCCTTGGCTACACCTTC. The encoded protein is CASRRLSGKALGYTF.

Comment on this clone: Mismatch with germline at one junction end may stem from a read error. Other DNA sequences in this specimen translate into the identical CDR3. The chain combines TRBV6-1 with TRBJ2-4; TRBD2 might be the D (5 bases). Germline values: CDR1 MNHNS, CDR2 SASEGT. This CDR3 is 11 amino acids long. Here the CDR3 reads CASTPGNIQYF. The DNA of the CDR3 is TGTGCCAGCACCCCGGGGAACATCCAGTACTTC.

The rearrangement joins TRBV19 to TRBJ1-2, with no clear D. From germline, CDR1 is LNHDA and CDR2 SQIVND (reference sequence). Trimming took 5 bases from V and 8 from J, leaving 21 bases between them. This CDR3 has 15 residues. Written as DNA, the CDR3 is TGTGCCAGTAGTCTCTCTATTGGTCCCATAGTGGGCTACACCTTC. As protein: CASSLSIGPIVGYTF.

The chain links TRBV11-2 to TRBJ2-3; TRBD2 aligns across 7 bases. Looked up from germline, CDR1 is SGHAT and CDR2 is FQNNGV. The CDR3 length is 16 residues. V dropped 3 bases and J dropped 3; count of bases not matched to a gene: 9. The CDR3 nucleotides are TGTGCCAGCAGCTTTAGGGGCGGGAGAAGGACAGATACGCAGTATTTT. This sequence encodes CASSFRGGRRTDTQYF.

This chain connects TRBV29-1 to TRBJ1-2; possible D gene TRBD1, 6 bases. CDR3 length equals 12 residues. Germline V gives CDR1 SQVTM, CDR2 ANQGSEA. V was trimmed by 4 bases and J by 9 bases, leaving 15 bases between them. The CDR3 DNA sequence: TGCAGCGTTGTTTGGCCAGGGGAGCGCTACACCTTC. Translation: CSVVWPGERYTF.

V usage is TRBV6-5 and J usage is TRBJ2-3; perhaps TRBD2 as D (5 bases). The CDR3 extends over 11 amino acids. Per the germline V gene, CDR1 is MNHEY and CDR2 is SVGAGI. V lost 8 bases and J 4 bases, leaving 7 bases between the germline ends. The CDR3 reads CASRGADTQYF. The CDR3 DNA reads TGTGCCAGCCGGGGTGCAGATACGCAGTATTTT.

This clone occurred a few times. The chain's CDR3 is CASNEQGLEGNTIYF. The CDR3 DNA follows: TGTGCCAGCAATGAACAGGGGCTGGAGGGAAACACCATATATTTT. V is TRBV6-6 and J is TRBJ1-3; the match to TRBD1 covers 7 bases. The CDR3 contains 15 residues. Trimming took 7 bases from V and 4 from J; bases not matched to a gene: 10. Germline V CDR1 and CDR2: MNHNY, SVGAGI (reference sequence).

The rearrangement uses TRBV6-6 and TRBJ2-7; possible D gene TRBD2, 6 bases. V lost 6 bases, J lost 1 base, and 13 bases lay in between. Per the germline V gene, CDR1 is MNHNY and CDR2 is SVGAGI (reference sequence). The CDR3 is 14 amino acids. CDR3 region: CASSPIAESYEQYF. For the CDR3, the DNA is TGTGCCAGCAGCCCGATAGCGGAATCCTACGAGCAGTACTTC.

The chain is built from TRBV19 and TRBJ1-1, with D unclear. The CDR3 is 14 amino acids. Per germline, CDR1 LNHDA and CDR2 SQIVND (reference sequence). V dropped 5 bases and J dropped 1 base, with 11 bases sitting between them. CDR3 sequence (DNA): TGTGCCAGTAGTTTATTACAGAGGAACACTGAAGCTTTCTTT. It codes for CASSLLQRNTEAFF.

The chain has TRBV28 and TRBJ1-5; 7 nucleotides match TRBD1. The CDR3 has 15 amino acids. CDR1 is MDHEN and CDR2 is SYDVKM in the germline V gene. V was pared by 10 bases and J by 4 bases, with 13 bases of the junction left unmatched. For the CDR3, the DNA is TGTGCCACCTTCTACCAGGGGGGAGGAAATCAGCCCCAGCATTTT. Its protein is CATFYQGGGNQPQHF.

The V call is TRBV28, the J call TRBJ1-5, with 7 bases fitting TRBD1. V lost 3 bases, J lost 7 bases, and 9 bases stayed unmatched. Germline loops: CDR1 MDHEN, CDR2 SYDVKM. This CDR3 contains 15 residues. CDR3 in DNA: TGTGCCAGCAGTTTTTGGACAGGTATCCCCCAGCCCCAGCATTTT. This sequence encodes CASSFWTGIPQPQHF.

The chain couples TRBV5-4 to TRBJ1-2; D perhaps matches TRBD1 (6 bases). V gave up 4 bases and J gave up 11 bases, with 15 bases separating them. CDR3 size: 12 residues. Looked up from germline, CDR1 is SGHNT and CDR2 is YYREEE (reference sequence). The CDR3 DNA reads as TGTGCCAGCAGCGGAATGACAGGAAGTTACACCTTC. Amino acids: CASSGMTGSYTF.

The V call is TRBV11-2, the J call TRBJ2-2; TRBD2 matches 7 bases. This CDR3 comprises 16 residues. Trimming took 1 base from V and 4 from J; bases not matched to a gene: 6. Germline V gives CDR1 SGHAT, CDR2 FQNNGV. In nucleotides, the CDR3 is TGTGCCAGCAGCTTAGTTCGACTAGCTATCACCGGGGAGCTGTTTTTT. Amino acid sequence: CASSLVRLAITGELFF.

The V gene is TRBV4-1, the J gene TRBJ2-3; 10 bases line up with TRBD2. The junction had 6 bases not matched to a gene; V was cut back by 4 bases and J by 2 bases. CDR1 MGHRA and CDR2 YSYEKL come from the germline V gene. The CDR3 consists of 16 residues. The CDR3 DNA sequence: TGCGCCAGCAGCCCTCTAGGACTAGCGGCCACAGATACGCAGTATTTT. This encodes CASSPLGLAATDTQYF.

The chain employs TRBV28 and TRBJ2-7; perhaps TRBD2 as D (6 bases). Trimming cost V 5 bases and J 6 bases, with 17 bases left between them. The CDR3 is 14 amino acids. From germline, CDR1 is MDHEN and CDR2 SYDVKM. CDR3 coding DNA: TGTGCCAGCAGTCCGTCGATGCGGGAAGGCGAGCAGTACTTC. Residues: CASSPSMREGEQYF.

The genes are TRBV4-1 and TRBJ1-1; 11 bases agree with TRBD1. The CDR3 covers 18 residues. The germline V gene encodes CDR1 MGHRA and CDR2 YSYEKL. The V segment lost 4 bases and the J segment 4 bases; nucleotides outside the gene matches: 14. The CDR3 region has the DNA TGCGCCAGCAGCCCGCAAAACCTAATTGGGACAGGGGGCACTGAAGCTTTCTTT. As protein: CASSPQNLIGTGGTEAFF.

The V and J genes are TRBV30 and TRBJ1-1, with D unclear. The germline CDR1 and CDR2 sequences are GTSNPN and SVGIG (reference sequence). The CDR3 runs 10 residues. Trimming stripped 5 bases from V and 5 bases from J, with 6 bases between. Here the CDR3 DNA reads TGTGCCTGGGGCACAACTGAAGCTTTCTTT. Protein product: CAWGTTEAFF.

V is TRBV30 and J is TRBJ2-5, with 9 bases identical to TRBD1. The DNA end is more similar to TRBJ2-7, so the J call may be wrong. The CDR3 consists of 13 residues. CDR1 and CDR2 (germline): GTSNPN, SVGIG (reference sequence). In DNA, the CDR3 is TGTGCCTGGATGAGGACAGGGGTCTACGAGCAGTACTTC. Protein sequence: CAWMRTGVYEQYF.

The V and J genes are TRBV5-1 and TRBJ2-2; possibly TRBD1 for D (6 bases). The CDR3 length is 16 residues. Germline CDR1 SGHRS, CDR2 YFSETQ. With 1 base removed from V and 7 bases from J, the gap between germline ends came to 17 bases. CDR3 in DNA: TGCGCCAGCAGCTTGAACAATGTCAGGGGAAGCGGGGAGCTGTTTTTT. This translates into CASSLNNVRGSGELFF.

J is TRBJ1-5 and V is TRBV28; 8 nucleotides agree with TRBD1. CDR1 is MDHEN, CDR2 SYDVKM, per germline. Trimming cost V 4 bases and J 2 bases; bases outside gene matches: 1. The CDR3 is 14 amino acids. The CDR3 DNA sequence: TGTGCCAGCAGTTCGGGACAGGGCAATCAGCCCCAGCATTTT. It encodes CASSSGQGNQPQHF.

This rearrangement joins TRBV30 to TRBJ2-3, with 7 nucleotides matching TRBD2. The CDR3 spans 12 residues. The V segment lost 8 bases and the J segment 2 bases; nucleotides outside the gene matches: 4. Germline assignment: CDR1 GTSNPN and CDR2 SVGIG (reference sequence). The CDR3 DNA is TGTGCCCGCGCGGGGGTCACAGATACGCAGTATTTT. Protein product: CARAGVTDTQYF.

This chain links TRBV27 with TRBJ1-1; 8 bases agree with TRBD1. The CDR3 sequence is 16 residues long. Germline lookup yields CDR1 MNHEY and CDR2 SMNVEV (reference sequence). The J segment lost 5 bases and the V segment lost 5 bases, leaving 13 bases of the junction unmatched. CDR3 loop: CASSAPPGQARTEAFF. Written as DNA, the CDR3 is TGTGCCAGCAGTGCACCCCCGGGACAGGCCCGGACTGAAGCTTTCTTT.